The 2 T cell receptor beta chains listed next were all sequenced from one sample in a study of blood T cell repertoires in COVID-19. Method: immunoSEQ multiplex PCR; TCRdb's copy keeps in-frame clones and lacks some. This table holds a few hundred thousand clones, just under 90% found once. What was sequenced was PBMCs or T cells enriched from blood (not recorded which). The origin of the receptors is a woman in her twenties or thirties who had recovered from COVID-19.

The rearrangement joins TRBV28 to TRBJ1-1; 10 positions match TRBD1. CDR1 and CDR2 from the germline V gene are MDHEN and SYDVKM. V shed 5 bases, J shed 5 bases, and the junction held 8 bases outside the gene matches. The CDR3 contains 15 residues. CDR3 sequence: CASSRRDRGGTEAFF. The CDR3 DNA reads as TGTGCCAGCAGTCGCCGGGACAGGGGAGGGACTGAAGCTTTCTTT.

V gene TRBV30 combines with J gene TRBJ2-7, with 8 bases aligning to TRBD2. Germline V gene lookup returns CDR1 GTSNPN and CDR2 SVGIG (reference sequence). The CDR3 is 14 amino acids. The junction had 9 bases not matched to a gene; V was cut back by 5 bases and J by 3 bases. CDR3 bases: TGTGCCTGGTCGGAGGGTAGCGGGGTCTACGAGCAGTACTTC. Its protein product is CAWSEGSGVYEQYF.